This TCR beta chain appears in the sequencing data of a study of CD8 T cells in ankylosing spondylitis. The study, taken as a whole, reports: A TCR beta motif of under 10 highly homologous variants seemed to mark ankylosing spondylitis blood.

The table lists this clonotype with a few counts. Its antigen is not known. Via MiXCR, TCRdb re-called the 5' RACE reads, giving one row per CDR3 protein. The table includes approximately 300,000 distinct CDR3 sequences, around 7.6% detected once. V gave up 6 bases and J gave up 5 bases; unmatched junction bases: 6. CDR3 length equals 13 residues. The sample taken for sequencing was blood, either unsorted or a sorted T cell fraction (not recorded which). The sequence derives from a male donor with ankylosing spondylitis. The genes are TRBV12-3 or TRBV12-4 and TRBJ2-5; 7 nucleotides agree with TRBD2. The CDR3 sequence is CASRSSGPETQYF. The CDR3 bases are TGTGCCAGCAGGTCTAGCGGCCCGGAGACCCAGTACTTC.